Included here is one T cell receptor beta chain sequence, with context. V lost 6 bases, J lost 1 base, and 3 bases stayed unmatched. This CDR3 is 15 amino acids long. Per the germline V gene, CDR1 is MNHEY and CDR2 is SVGEGT. The data derive from a study of blood T cell repertoires in COVID-19. Overall study context: Italy, Spain and the United States were the sources of the convalescent and acute COVID-19 samples. Sample material is recorded as cDNA or gDNA derived from T cells, B-cell-depleted T cells, or PBMCs.

In the authors' methods: Amplification of reference gene primers provided the estimated nucleated cell counts. The table came from immunoSEQ multiplex PCR; TCRdb's copy has only in-frame clones and leaves some out. V and J calls and clone size are those listed in that table; D and trimming were worked out from the DNA. The table has under 75,000 clones, 85% to 90% seen once. The origin of this receptor is a man in his forties or fifties with acute or convalescent COVID-19. This chain joins TRBV6-2 or TRBV6-3 and TRBJ2-3; 11 bases align to TRBD2. Material: peripheral blood. CDR3 coding DNA: TGTGCCAGCAGCCCGGGACTAGCGGGCACAGATACGCAGTATTTT. This sequence encodes CASSPGLAGTDTQYF.